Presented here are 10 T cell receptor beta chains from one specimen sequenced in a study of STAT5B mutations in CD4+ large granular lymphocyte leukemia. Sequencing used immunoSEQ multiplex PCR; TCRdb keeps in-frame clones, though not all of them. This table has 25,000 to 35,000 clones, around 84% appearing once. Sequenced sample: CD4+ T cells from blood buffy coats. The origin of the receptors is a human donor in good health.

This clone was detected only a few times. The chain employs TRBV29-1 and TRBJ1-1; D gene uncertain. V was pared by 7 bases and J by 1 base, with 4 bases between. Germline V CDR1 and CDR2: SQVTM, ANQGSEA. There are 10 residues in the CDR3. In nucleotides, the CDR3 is TGCAGCGCTCAGAACACTGAAGCTTTCTTT. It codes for CSAQNTEAFF.

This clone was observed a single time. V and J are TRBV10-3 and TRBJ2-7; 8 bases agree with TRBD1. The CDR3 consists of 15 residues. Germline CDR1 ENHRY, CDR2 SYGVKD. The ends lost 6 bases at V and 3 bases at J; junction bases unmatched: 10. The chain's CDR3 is CAIRRQGTSDYEQYF. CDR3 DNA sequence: TGTGCCATCAGAAGACAGGGGACTTCCGACTACGAGCAGTACTTC.

In nucleotides, the CDR3 is TGTGCCAGCAGCTTGGGGGGCACCCTGGAGACCCAGTACTTC. This gives the protein CASSLGGTLETQYF. The chain uses TRBV7-6 and TRBJ2-5; D may correspond to TRBD1 or TRBD2 (6 bases each). Trimming stripped 3 bases from V and 5 bases from J, with 13 bases between. The CDR3 is made up of 14 amino acids. Germline assignment: CDR1 SGHVS and CDR2 FNYEAQ.

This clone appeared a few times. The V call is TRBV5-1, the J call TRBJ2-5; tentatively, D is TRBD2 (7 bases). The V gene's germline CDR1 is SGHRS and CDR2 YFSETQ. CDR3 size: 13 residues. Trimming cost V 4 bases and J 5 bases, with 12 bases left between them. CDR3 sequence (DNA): TGCGCCAGCAGCGGTGGGGGGGGCGAGACCCAGTACTTC. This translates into CASSGGGGETQYF. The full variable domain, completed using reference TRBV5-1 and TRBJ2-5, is KAGVTQTPRYLIKTRGQQVTLSCSPISGHRSVSWYQQTPGQGLQFLFEYFSETQRNKGNFPGRFSGRQFSNSRSEMNVSTLELGDSALYLCASSGGGGETQYFGPGTRLLVL.

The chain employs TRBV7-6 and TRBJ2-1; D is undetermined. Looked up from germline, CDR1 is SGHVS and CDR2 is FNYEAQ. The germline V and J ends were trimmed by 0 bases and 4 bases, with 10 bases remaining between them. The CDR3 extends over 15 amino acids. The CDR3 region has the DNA TGTGCCAGCAGCTTAGCTAGCTCACTTTACAATGAGCAGTTCTTC. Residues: CASSLASSLYNEQFF.

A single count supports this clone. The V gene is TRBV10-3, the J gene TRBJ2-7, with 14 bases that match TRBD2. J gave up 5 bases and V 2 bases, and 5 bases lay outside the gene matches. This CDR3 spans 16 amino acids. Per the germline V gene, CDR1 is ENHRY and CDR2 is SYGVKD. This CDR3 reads CAISEPTSGRADEQYF. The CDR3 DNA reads TGTGCCATCAGTGAGCCGACTAGCGGGAGGGCCGACGAGCAGTACTTC.

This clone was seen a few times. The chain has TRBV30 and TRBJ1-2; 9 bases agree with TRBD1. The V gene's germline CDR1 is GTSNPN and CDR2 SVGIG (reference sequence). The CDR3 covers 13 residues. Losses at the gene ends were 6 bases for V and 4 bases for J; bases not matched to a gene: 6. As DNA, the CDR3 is TGTGCCTGCAAAGGACAGGGGACCTATGGCTACACCTTC. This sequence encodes CACKGQGTYGYTF.

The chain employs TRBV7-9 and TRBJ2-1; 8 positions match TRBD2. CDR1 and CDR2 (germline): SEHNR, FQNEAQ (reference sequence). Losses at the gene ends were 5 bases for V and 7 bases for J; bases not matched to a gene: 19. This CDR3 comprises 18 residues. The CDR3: CASSPDRGTGGALNEQFF. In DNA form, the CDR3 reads TGTGCCAGCAGCCCCGATAGGGGGACGGGGGGGGCCTTAAATGAGCAGTTCTTC. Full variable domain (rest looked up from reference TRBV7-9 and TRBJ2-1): DTGVSQNPRHKITKRGQNVTFRCDPISEHNRLYWYRQTLGQGPEFLTYFQNEAQLEKSRLLSDRFSAERPKGSFSTLEIQRTEQGDSAMYLCASSPDRGTGGALNEQFFGPGTRLTVL.

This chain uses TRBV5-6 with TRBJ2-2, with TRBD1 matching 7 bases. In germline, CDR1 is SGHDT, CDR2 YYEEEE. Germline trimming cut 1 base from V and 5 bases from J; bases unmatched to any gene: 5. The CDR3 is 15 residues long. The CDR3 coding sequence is TGTGCCAGCAGCTTGAGACAGGGTTGGACCGGGGAGCTGTTTTTT. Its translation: CASSLRQGWTGELFF.

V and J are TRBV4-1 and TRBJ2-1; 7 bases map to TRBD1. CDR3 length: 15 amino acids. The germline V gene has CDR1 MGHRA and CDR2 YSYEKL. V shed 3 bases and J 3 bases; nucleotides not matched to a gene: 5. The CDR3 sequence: CASSHAGGSYNEQFF. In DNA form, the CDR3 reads TGCGCCAGCAGCCACGCAGGGGGTAGCTACAATGAGCAGTTCTTC.